Each of the 5 T cell receptor beta chains below was sequenced from the same sample in a study of cytomegalovirus exposure and HLA in healthy donors (dated by TCRdb to between 2016 and 2019). The protocol used for the library was the immunoSEQ multiplex PCR assay. For the multiplex PCR, a mixture combining 60 forward primers for TCR Vbeta segments and 13 reverse primers for TCR Jbeta segments was used. TCRdb took this table from immuneACCESS and kept in-frame rearrangements with V and J called. Such tables lack part of the clones; where checked against another copy, unresolved V genes explain under half of the gap, and the rest is unexplained. In all, the sample holds some 200,000 clones, and 83% of those were seen once. Of the sample, over 1.5% falls within the top ten clones. Input material: PBMCs. These receptors all come from a man aged 50 or older in good health and CMV-seronegative.

On this clone: The junction differs from germline at one of its ends, possibly a read error. The gene calls are TRBV7-9 and TRBJ1-4; 8 positions match TRBD1. Germline V gene sequence: CDR1 SEHNR, CDR2 FQNEAQ (reference sequence). This CDR3 region has 15 residues. CDR3 region: CSSSLTQGAYEKLFF. CDR3 nucleotide sequence: TGTTCCAGCAGCTTAACGCAGGGGGCGTATGAAAAACTGTTTTTT.

The V and J genes are TRBV30 and TRBJ1-6, with D uncertain. V lost 8 bases and J lost 0, with 11 bases in between. CDR1 is GTSNPN, CDR2 SVGIG, per germline (reference sequence). This CDR3 is built from 14 residues. The CDR3 nucleotides read TGTGCCCCGACGGGGAGCTCCTATAATTCACCCCTCCACTTT. It translates to CAPTGSSYNSPLHF.

The rearrangement uses TRBV18 and TRBJ2-1; D ambiguous. Germline lookup yields CDR1 KGHSH and CDR2 LQKENI. CDR3 size: 11 residues. The ends were cut back, 2 bases at V and 10 bases at J, with 6 bases in the middle. As DNA, the CDR3 is TGTGCCAGCTCACCAAGGAGCGAGCAGTTCTTC. It yields the protein CASSPRSEQFF.

V is TRBV7-2 and J is TRBJ1-4; no firm D call. CDR1 is SGHTA and CDR2 is FQGNSA in the germline V gene. The germline V and J ends were trimmed by 2 bases and 0 bases, with 7 bases remaining between them. This CDR3 contains 15 residues. The CDR3 region is CASSLYPATNEKLFF. CDR3 DNA: TGTGCCAGCAGCTTATATCCAGCAACTAATGAAAAACTGTTTTTT.

This chain joins TRBV5-1 and TRBJ2-5; 11 nucleotides line up with TRBD2. Germline CDR1 reads SGHRS; CDR2 reads YFSETQ. CDR3 length: 15 residues. Losses at the gene ends were 0 bases for V and 3 bases for J; bases not matched to a gene: 1. The CDR3 loop reads CASSLVLAGEETQYF. The CDR3 DNA reads TGCGCCAGCAGCTTGGTACTAGCGGGGGAAGAGACCCAGTACTTC.